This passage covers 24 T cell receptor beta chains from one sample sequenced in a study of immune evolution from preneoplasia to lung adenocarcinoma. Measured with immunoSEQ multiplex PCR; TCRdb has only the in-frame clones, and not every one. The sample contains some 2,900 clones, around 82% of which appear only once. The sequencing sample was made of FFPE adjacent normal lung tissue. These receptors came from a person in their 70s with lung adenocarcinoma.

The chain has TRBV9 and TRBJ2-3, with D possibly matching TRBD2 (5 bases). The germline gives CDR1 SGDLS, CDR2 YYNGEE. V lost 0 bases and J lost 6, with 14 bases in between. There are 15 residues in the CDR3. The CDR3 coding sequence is TGTGCCAGCAGCGTAGAAGGCCCGCCGGGGGATACGCAGTATTTT. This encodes CASSVEGPPGDTQYF.

DNA for the CDR3: TGTGCCAGCAGCTTAGAGGAGGGCTCCTACGAGCAGTACTTC. It yields the protein CASSLEEGSYEQYF. The rearrangement joins TRBV7-6 to TRBJ2-7; D possibly corresponds to TRBD2 (6 bases). This CDR3 has 14 residues. Trimming left V 1 base short and J 0 bases short, with 7 bases between. The germline gives CDR1 SGHVS, CDR2 FNYEAQ.

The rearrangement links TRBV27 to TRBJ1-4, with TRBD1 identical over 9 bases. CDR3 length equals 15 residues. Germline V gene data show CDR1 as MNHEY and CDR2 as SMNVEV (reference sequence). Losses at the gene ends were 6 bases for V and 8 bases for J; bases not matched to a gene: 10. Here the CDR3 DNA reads TGTGCCAGCAGAGATGTGGGACAGGGTGACGAAAAACTGTTTTTT. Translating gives CASRDVGQGDEKLFF.

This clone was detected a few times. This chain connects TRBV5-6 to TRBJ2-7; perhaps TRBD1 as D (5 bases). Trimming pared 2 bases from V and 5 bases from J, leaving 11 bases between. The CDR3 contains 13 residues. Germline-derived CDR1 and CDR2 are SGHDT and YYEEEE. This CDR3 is CASSFLQAHEQYF. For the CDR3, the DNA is TGTGCCAGCAGCTTCTTACAGGCACACGAGCAGTACTTC.

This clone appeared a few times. CDR3 coding DNA: TGTGCCAGCAGCTCGACAGGGGGCGAATTAGGCTACGAGCAGTACTTC. Translation gives CASSSTGGELGYEQYF. This rearrangement joins TRBV5-6 to TRBJ2-7; 10 bases are shared with TRBD1. The CDR3 contains 16 residues. The junction had 9 bases not matched to a gene; V was cut back by 3 bases and J by 3 bases. The V gene's germline CDR1 is SGHDT and CDR2 YYEEEE.

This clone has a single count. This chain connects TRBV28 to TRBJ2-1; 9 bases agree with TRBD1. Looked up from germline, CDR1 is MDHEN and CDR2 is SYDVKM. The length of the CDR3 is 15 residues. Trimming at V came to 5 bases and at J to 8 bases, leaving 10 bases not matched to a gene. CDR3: CASSPRDRAVDEQFF. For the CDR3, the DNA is TGTGCCAGCAGTCCTAGGGACAGGGCGGTGGATGAGCAGTTCTTC.

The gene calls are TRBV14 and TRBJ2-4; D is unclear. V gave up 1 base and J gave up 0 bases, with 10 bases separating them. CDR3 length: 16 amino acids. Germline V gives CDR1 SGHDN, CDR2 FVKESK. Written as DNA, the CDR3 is TGTGCCAGCAGCCAAGTTTTCCCCCTAGCCAAAAACATTCAGTACTTC. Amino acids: CASSQVFPLAKNIQYF.

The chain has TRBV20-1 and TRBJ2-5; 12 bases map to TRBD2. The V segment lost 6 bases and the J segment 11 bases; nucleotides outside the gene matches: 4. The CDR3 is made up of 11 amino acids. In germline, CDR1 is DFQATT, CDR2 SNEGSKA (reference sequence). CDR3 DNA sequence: TGCAGTGCGGGGACTAGCGGGCCACAGTACTTC. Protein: CSAGTSGPQYF.

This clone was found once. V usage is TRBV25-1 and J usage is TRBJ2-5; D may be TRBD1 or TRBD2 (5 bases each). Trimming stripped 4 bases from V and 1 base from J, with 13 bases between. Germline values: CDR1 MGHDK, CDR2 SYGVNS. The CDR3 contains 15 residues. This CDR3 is CASSASGTFQETQYF. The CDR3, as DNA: TGTGCCAGCAGTGCTTCCGGGACGTTCCAAGAGACCCAGTACTTC.

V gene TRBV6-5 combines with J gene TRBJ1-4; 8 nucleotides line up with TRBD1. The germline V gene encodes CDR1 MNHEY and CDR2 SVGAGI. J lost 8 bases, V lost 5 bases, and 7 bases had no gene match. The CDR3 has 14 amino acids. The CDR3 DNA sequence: TGTGCCAGCAGTCTCAGACAGGGGAGGGAAAAACTGTTTTTT. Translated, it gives CASSLRQGREKLFF.

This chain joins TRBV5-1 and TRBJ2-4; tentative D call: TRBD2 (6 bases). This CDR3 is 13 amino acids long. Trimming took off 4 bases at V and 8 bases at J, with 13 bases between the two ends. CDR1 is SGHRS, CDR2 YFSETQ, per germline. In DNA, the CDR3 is TGCGCCAGCAGCACCGGAGGGCCGGACATTCAGTACTTC. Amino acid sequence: CASSTGGPDIQYF.

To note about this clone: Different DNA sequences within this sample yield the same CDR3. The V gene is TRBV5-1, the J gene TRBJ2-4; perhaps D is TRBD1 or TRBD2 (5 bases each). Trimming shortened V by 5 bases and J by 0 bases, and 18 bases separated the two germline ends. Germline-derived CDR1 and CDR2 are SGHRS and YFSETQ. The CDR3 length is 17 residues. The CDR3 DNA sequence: TGCGCCAGCAGGCCATCTGGGACGGATATAGCCAAAAACATTCAGTACTTC. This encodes CASRPSGTDIAKNIQYF.

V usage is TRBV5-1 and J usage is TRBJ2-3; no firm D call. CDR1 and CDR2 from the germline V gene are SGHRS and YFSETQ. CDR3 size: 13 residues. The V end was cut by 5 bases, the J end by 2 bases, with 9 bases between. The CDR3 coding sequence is TGCGCCAGCAGTACGAGGCTCACAGATACGCAGTATTTT. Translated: CASSTRLTDTQYF.

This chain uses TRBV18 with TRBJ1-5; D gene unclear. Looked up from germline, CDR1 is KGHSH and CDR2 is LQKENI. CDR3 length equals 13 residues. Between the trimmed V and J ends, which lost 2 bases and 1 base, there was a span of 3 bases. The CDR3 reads CASSPSSNQPQHF. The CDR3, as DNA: TGTGCCAGCTCACCATCAAGCAATCAGCCCCAGCATTTT.

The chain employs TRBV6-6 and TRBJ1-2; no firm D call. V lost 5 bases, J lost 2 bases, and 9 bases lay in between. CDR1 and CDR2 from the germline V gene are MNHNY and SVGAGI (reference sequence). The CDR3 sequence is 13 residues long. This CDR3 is CASSQDPNYGYTF. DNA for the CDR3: TGTGCCAGCAGTCAAGACCCGAACTATGGCTACACCTTC.

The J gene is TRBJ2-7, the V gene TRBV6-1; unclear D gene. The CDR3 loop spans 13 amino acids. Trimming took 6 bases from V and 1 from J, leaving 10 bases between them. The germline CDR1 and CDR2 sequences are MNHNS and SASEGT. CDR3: CASRPPTSYEQYF. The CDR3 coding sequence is TGTGCCAGCAGGCCCCCGACTTCCTACGAGCAGTACTTC.

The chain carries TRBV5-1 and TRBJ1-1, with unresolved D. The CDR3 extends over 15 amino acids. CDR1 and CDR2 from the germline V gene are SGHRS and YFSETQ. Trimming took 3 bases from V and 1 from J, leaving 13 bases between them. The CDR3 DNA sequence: TGCGCCAGCAGCTCAATGACCATGGCGAACACTGAAGCTTTCTTT. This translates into CASSSMTMANTEAFF.

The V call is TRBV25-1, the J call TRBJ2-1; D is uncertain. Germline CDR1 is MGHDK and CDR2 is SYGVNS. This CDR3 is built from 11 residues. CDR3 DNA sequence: TGTACTACAAGGACCTACAATGAGCAGTTCTTC. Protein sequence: CTTRTYNEQFF.

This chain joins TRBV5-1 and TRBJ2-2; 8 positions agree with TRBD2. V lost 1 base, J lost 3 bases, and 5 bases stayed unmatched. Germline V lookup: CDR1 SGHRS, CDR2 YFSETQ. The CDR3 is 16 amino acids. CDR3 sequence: CASSLLSGGDTGELFF. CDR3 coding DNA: TGCGCCAGCAGCTTGTTGAGCGGGGGTGACACCGGGGAGCTGTTTTTT.

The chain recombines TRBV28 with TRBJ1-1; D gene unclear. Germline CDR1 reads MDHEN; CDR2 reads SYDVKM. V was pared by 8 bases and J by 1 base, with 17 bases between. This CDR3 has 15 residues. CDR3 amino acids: CASGPATLTNTEAFF. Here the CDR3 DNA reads TGTGCCAGCGGCCCAGCAACTCTTACGAACACTGAAGCTTTCTTT.

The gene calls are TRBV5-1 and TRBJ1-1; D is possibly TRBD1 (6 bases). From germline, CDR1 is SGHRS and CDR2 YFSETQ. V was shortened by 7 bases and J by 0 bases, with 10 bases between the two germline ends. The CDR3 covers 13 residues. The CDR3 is CASGGGMNTEAFF. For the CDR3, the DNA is TGCGCCAGCGGAGGGGGGATGAACACTGAAGCTTTCTTT.

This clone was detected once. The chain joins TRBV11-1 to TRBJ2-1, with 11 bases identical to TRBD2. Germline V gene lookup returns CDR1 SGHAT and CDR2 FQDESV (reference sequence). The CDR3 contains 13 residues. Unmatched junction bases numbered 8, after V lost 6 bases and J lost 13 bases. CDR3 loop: CASSRTSGPRQFF. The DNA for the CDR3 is TGTGCCAGCAGTAGGACTAGCGGGCCTAGACAGTTCTTC.

As DNA, the CDR3 is TGTGCCTGGAATTCCAGGGGTAATGAGCAGTTCTTC. Protein product: CAWNSRGNEQFF. The V call is TRBV30, the J call TRBJ2-1; D might be TRBD1 (6 bases). The CDR3 has 12 amino acids. Trimming took 4 bases from V and 7 from J, leaving 11 bases between them. The germline gives CDR1 GTSNPN, CDR2 SVGIG (reference sequence).

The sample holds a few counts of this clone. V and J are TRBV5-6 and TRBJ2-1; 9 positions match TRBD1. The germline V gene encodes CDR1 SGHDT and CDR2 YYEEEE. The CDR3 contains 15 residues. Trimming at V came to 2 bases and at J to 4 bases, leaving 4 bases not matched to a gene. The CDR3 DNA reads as TGTGCCAGCAGCTTCGGGGACAGGGCTTACAATGAGCAGTTCTTC. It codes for CASSFGDRAYNEQFF.